This passage covers 28 T cell receptor beta chains from one sample sequenced in a study of blood T cell repertoires in COVID-19. Profiling relied on immunoSEQ multiplex PCR, and the TCRdb table lists in-frame clones only, not all of them. The sample lists 150,000 or so clones, about 90% occurring once. Sequenced input: PBMCs or T cells enriched from blood (not recorded which). These receptors were taken from a woman between 50 and 59 years old who had recovered from COVID-19.

This chain joins TRBV19 and TRBJ2-5, with 13 bases matching TRBD2. The CDR3 covers 15 residues. J lost 5 bases, V lost 7 bases, and 7 bases had no gene match. Looked up from germline, CDR1 is LNHDA and CDR2 is SQIVND (reference sequence). CDR3 nucleotides: TGTGCCAGTACCCCCGGGACTAGCGGGAAGGAGACCCAGTACTTC. Amino acids: CASTPGTSGKETQYF.

The chain joins TRBV29-1 to TRBJ2-1; the D is unclear. The CDR3 runs to 13 residues. Germline lookup yields CDR1 SQVTM and CDR2 ANQGSEA. Trimming removed 3 bases from V and 0 bases from J, with 6 bases in between. CDR3 in amino acids: CSVDRSSYNEQFF. CDR3 DNA sequence: TGCAGCGTTGACAGAAGCTCCTACAATGAGCAGTTCTTC.

This chain uses TRBV2 with TRBJ2-1; 15 bases agree with TRBD2. V was pared by 5 bases and J by 8 bases, with 4 bases of the junction left unmatched. Germline loops: CDR1 SNHLY, CDR2 FYNNEI. This CDR3 has 15 amino acids. The CDR3 reads CASSLGLAGGYEQFF. CDR3 sequence (DNA): TGTGCCAGCAGTCTAGGACTAGCGGGAGGGTATGAGCAGTTCTTC.

V and J are TRBV6-5 and TRBJ1-2, with 7 positions matching TRBD1. V dropped 0 bases and J dropped 5; count of bases not matched to a gene: 6. Germline V gene sequence: CDR1 MNHEY, CDR2 SVGAGI. The length of the CDR3 is 15 residues. The CDR3 region has the DNA TGTGCCAGCAGTTACTCTCGACAGGGAAGATATGGCTACACCTTC. Translated: CASSYSRQGRYGYTF.

The rearrangement joins TRBV6-5 to TRBJ2-5, with 7 bases fitting TRBD1. The CDR3 sequence is 15 residues long. Germline V gene lookup returns CDR1 MNHEY and CDR2 SVGAGI. V shed 6 bases and J 4 bases; nucleotides not matched to a gene: 11. The CDR3 DNA reads TGTGCCAGCAGAATCGACCCAGGGGGTGGAGAGACCCAGTACTTC. The encoded protein is CASRIDPGGGETQYF.

The chain joins TRBV27 to TRBJ1-1; 9 nucleotides agree with TRBD1. The germline V gene has CDR1 MNHEY and CDR2 SMNVEV (reference sequence). The CDR3 sequence is 12 residues long. V was clipped by 6 bases and J by 11 bases; unmatched bases: 7. The CDR3: CASRPGQGLAFF. In DNA, the CDR3 is TGTGCCAGCAGGCCAGGACAGGGGTTGGCTTTCTTT.

The V call is TRBV27, the J call TRBJ1-4; weak D call: TRBD1 (6 bases). Per the germline V gene, CDR1 is MNHEY and CDR2 is SMNVEV (reference sequence). V dropped 8 bases and J dropped 13 bases, with 23 bases sitting between them. The CDR3 covers 14 residues. The CDR3 DNA is TGTGCCAGCGCCGGGACATTTAAACTCGTGTTACTGTTTTTT. Amino acid sequence: CASAGTFKLVLLFF.

This clone was picked up one time. CDR3 region: CSVDSGRANEQFF. The CDR3 coding sequence is TGCAGCGTTGATAGCGGGAGGGCCAATGAGCAGTTCTTC. J is TRBJ2-1 and V is TRBV29-1, with 11 positions matching TRBD2. Germline trimming cut 3 bases from V and 6 bases from J; bases unmatched to any gene: 1. This CDR3 has 13 amino acids. Looked up from germline, CDR1 is SQVTM and CDR2 is ANQGSEA.

The chain recombines TRBV7-2 with TRBJ1-5, with 8 nucleotides matching TRBD1. J lost 2 bases, V lost 3 bases, and 3 bases had no gene match. Per germline, CDR1 SGHTA and CDR2 FQGNSA. The CDR3 sequence is 15 residues long. The CDR3: CASSFDRGGNQPQHF. The DNA of the CDR3 is TGTGCCAGCAGCTTCGACAGGGGTGGCAATCAGCCCCAGCATTTT.

The V and J genes are TRBV3-1 (or the pseudogene TRBV3-2) and TRBJ1-2; D perhaps matches TRBD1 (6 bases). CDR1 and CDR2 from the germline V gene are LGHDT and YNNKEL (reference sequence). The CDR3 totals 15 residues. V was clipped by 3 bases and J by 5 bases, with 16 bases between them. The CDR3: CASSHPRGEIYGYTF. The CDR3 DNA is TGTGCCAGCAGCCACCCCAGGGGTGAGATATATGGCTACACCTTC.

This sequence joins TRBV19 and TRBJ1-4, with 7 bases matching TRBD1. Germline CDR1 reads LNHDA; CDR2 reads SQIVND (reference sequence). The CDR3 spans 13 residues. V lost 6 bases, J lost 10 bases, and 8 bases stayed unmatched. The CDR3 coding sequence is TGTGCCAGTAGCCGGCAGGGGGACGGAAAACTGTTTTTT. This codes for CASSRQGDGKLFF.

The chain carries TRBV3-1 (or the pseudogene TRBV3-2) and TRBJ1-5, with D hard to call. Germline loops: CDR1 LGHDT, CDR2 YNNKEL (reference sequence). This CDR3 region has 17 residues. V dropped 3 bases and J dropped 6 bases, with 21 bases sitting between them. The CDR3 protein is CASSHYSGDNIGQPQHF. The CDR3, as DNA: TGTGCCAGCAGCCATTACTCCGGTGACAATATTGGTCAGCCCCAGCATTTT.

The rearrangement joins TRBV10-1 to TRBJ2-7, with a tentative D call TRBD2 (6 bases). This CDR3 contains 14 residues. Trimming removed 6 bases at V and 6 bases at J, with 18 bases between. Germline assignment: CDR1 WNHNN and CDR2 SYGVQD (reference sequence). The CDR3 coding sequence is TGCGCCAGCAGCGGGACTGAACCGTTCGGCGAGCAGTACTTC. This gives the protein CASSGTEPFGEQYF.

The chain carries TRBV29-1 and TRBJ2-3; TRBD2 matches 9 bases. The V and J ends lost 7 bases and 0 bases, in that order; junction bases with no gene match: 5. The CDR3 has 14 residues. Germline V CDR1 and CDR2: SQVTM, ANQGSEA. The CDR3 spells CSAGTSGSTDTQYF. CDR3 nucleotides: TGCAGCGCCGGTACTAGCGGGAGCACAGATACGCAGTATTTT.

This clone was found a few times. The V gene is TRBV19, the J gene TRBJ2-7; the match to TRBD2 covers 10 bases. CDR1 is LNHDA and CDR2 is SQIVND in the germline V gene (reference sequence). After removal of 7 bases from V and 6 bases from J, the junction contained 6 bases not matched to a gene. This CDR3 is 13 amino acids long. Here the CDR3 DNA reads TGTGCCAGTACGGAGCGGGAGGGGTTCGAGCAGTACTTC. Translation: CASTEREGFEQYF.

This clone was counted a single time. This chain connects TRBV7-8 to TRBJ1-4; D remains ambiguous. The length of the CDR3 is 14 residues. CDR1 is SGHVS and CDR2 is FQNEAQ in the germline V gene. The V and J ends lost 5 bases and 8 bases respectively, with 15 bases between them. The CDR3 DNA reads TGTGCCAGCAGCCCCAGTGCGGGTACGGAAAAACTGTTTTTT. Its protein is CASSPSAGTEKLFF.

The rearrangement links TRBV29-1 to TRBJ1-2; 7 bases match TRBD1. V dropped 7 bases and J dropped 6; count of bases not matched to a gene: 11. CDR3 size: 13 residues. Germline V gene lookup returns CDR1 SQVTM and CDR2 ANQGSEA. DNA of the CDR3: TGCAGCGCCGACATGGACAGGTCTGATGGCTACACCTTC. Its translation is CSADMDRSDGYTF. Drawing the rest from reference TRBV29-1 and TRBJ1-2, the complete variable domain is SAVISQKPSRDICQRGTSLTIQCQVDSQVTMMFWYRQQPGQSLTLIATANQGSEATYESGFVIDKFPISRPNLTFSTLTVSNMSPEDSSIYLCSADMDRSDGYTFGSGTRLTVV.

V is TRBV9 and J is TRBJ2-3; D unresolved. V was clipped by 0 bases and J by 2 bases, with 10 bases between them. The V gene's germline CDR1 is SGDLS and CDR2 YYNGEE. The CDR3 length is 15 residues. The CDR3 here is CASSVVQLATDTQYF. Here the CDR3 DNA reads TGTGCCAGCAGCGTAGTACAGCTCGCCACAGATACGCAGTATTTT. Drawing the rest from reference TRBV9 and TRBJ2-3, the complete variable domain is DSGVTQTPKHLITATGQRVTLRCSPRSGDLSVYWYQQSLDQGLQFLIQYYNGEERAKGNILERFSAQQFPDLHSELNLSSLELGDSALYFCASSVVQLATDTQYFGPGTRLTVL.

J is TRBJ2-1 and V is TRBV7-2; the D gene is possibly TRBD2 (5 bases). V was trimmed by 1 base and J by 7 bases, leaving 11 bases between them. Per the germline V gene, CDR1 is SGHTA and CDR2 is FQGNSA. The CDR3 is 14 amino acids. The CDR3 DNA reads TGTGCCAGCAGCTTAGAGACCGCGGGTAATGAGCAGTTCTTC. Its translation is CASSLETAGNEQFF.

This rearrangement joins TRBV27 to TRBJ2-5, with 9 bases matching TRBD2. With V trimmed by 5 bases and J by 5 bases, 6 bases remained unmatched. Germline V gene data show CDR1 as MNHEY and CDR2 as SMNVEV (reference sequence). There are 14 residues in the CDR3. The CDR3 DNA reads TGTGCCAGCAGTCCGCGGGGGGGCATCGAGACCCAGTACTTC. It codes for CASSPRGGIETQYF.

The chain is built from TRBV7-8 and TRBJ2-5; perhaps TRBD2 as D (6 bases). V was pared by 5 bases and J by 5 bases, with 15 bases between. Germline V gene data show CDR1 as SGHVS and CDR2 as FQNEAQ. The CDR3 extends over 14 amino acids. The CDR3 coding sequence is TGTGCCAGCAGCCCCGCGTGGGGGGTTGAGACCCAGTACTTC. Its translation is CASSPAWGVETQYF.

The chain employs TRBV30 and TRBJ1-1; D unclear. The germline V gene has CDR1 GTSNPN and CDR2 SVGIG (reference sequence). V lost 1 base, J lost 5 bases, and 11 bases lay in between. The length of the CDR3 is 13 residues. CDR3 in DNA: TGTGCCTGGAGTGCACAGTTGGCGACTGAAGCTTTCTTT. It codes for CAWSAQLATEAFF.

The chain joins TRBV27 to TRBJ2-1; TRBD2 is a possible D gene (5 bases). This CDR3 has 15 residues. Germline V gene lookup returns CDR1 MNHEY and CDR2 SMNVEV (reference sequence). V gave up 6 bases and J gave up 4 bases, with 16 bases separating them. Here the CDR3 reads CASRRPRSGYNEQFF. The CDR3 bases are TGTGCCAGCAGACGCCCCCGAAGCGGATACAATGAGCAGTTCTTC.

The chain combines TRBV11-2 with TRBJ2-1, with D perhaps TRBD2 (5 bases). Germline CDR1 SGHAT, CDR2 FQNNGV. The CDR3 is made up of 13 amino acids. Trimming shortened V by 4 bases and J by 3 bases, and 7 bases separated the two germline ends. The CDR3: CASSSGLYNEQFF. The CDR3 coding sequence is TGTGCCAGCAGCTCCGGACTCTACAATGAGCAGTTCTTC.

This rearrangement joins TRBV28 to TRBJ2-2, with 7 bases aligning to TRBD2. CDR1 and CDR2 (germline): MDHEN, SYDVKM. The CDR3 length is 18 residues. The V and J ends lost 4 bases and 5 bases, in that order; junction bases with no gene match: 16. The CDR3 here is CASSSYQQRTRRTGELFF. CDR3 sequence (DNA): TGTGCCAGCAGTTCCTATCAACAAAGGACTAGACGGACCGGGGAGCTGTTTTTT.

The CDR3 is CASSLEYPGQENSPLHF. The CDR3 region has the DNA TGTGCCAGCAGCTTAGAGTATCCGGGACAGGAAAATTCACCCCTCCACTTT. The chain is built from TRBV11-2 and TRBJ1-6; 8 bases line up with TRBD1. Trimming took 0 bases from V and 7 from J; bases not matched to a gene: 8. The CDR3 is 17 amino acids. Germline V CDR1 and CDR2: SGHAT, FQNNGV.

The V call is TRBV14, the J call TRBJ1-3; no firm D call. Trimming took 0 bases from V and 5 from J, leaving 2 bases between them. Germline-derived CDR1 and CDR2 are SGHDN and FVKESK. The CDR3 consists of 12 residues. The CDR3 nucleotides read TGTGCCAGCAGCCAAGATAGAAACACCATATATTTT. It yields the protein CASSQDRNTIYF.

This clone has a handful of counts. The chain combines TRBV7-6 with TRBJ2-2; D is unclear. This CDR3 has 15 amino acids. V gave up 2 bases and J gave up 2 bases, with 9 bases separating them. Per germline, CDR1 SGHVS and CDR2 FNYEAQ. The CDR3 loop is CASSLSQVNTGELFF. In nucleotides, the CDR3 is TGTGCCAGCAGCTTATCTCAGGTTAACACCGGGGAGCTGTTTTTT.